Listed here are 5 T cell receptor beta chains from one sample, sequenced in a study of response to subunit inactivated influenza vaccine. Each CDR3 protein gets one entry after TCRdb re-called the RT-PCR reads with MiXCR. This sample has more than 550,000 distinct CDR3 sequences, with about 11% found just once. This same sample was also taken into another study, of T cells expressing NK-cell markers. This second report adds: Beta-chain TCR cDNA was generated via 5'RACE template switching with UMIs.

This specimen consisted of PBMCs from blood, obtained on the day of vaccination. The source of these receptors is a man aged 50-60 years who received an inactivated influenza vaccine.

This clonotype appeared a few times. The V and J genes are TRBV20-1 and TRBJ2-1, with 7 bases identical to TRBD1. Germline loops: CDR1 DFQATT, CDR2 SNEGSKA (reference sequence). The CDR3 runs 12 residues. V shed 0 bases and J 9 bases; nucleotides not matched to a gene: 2. CDR3 protein: CSAREQGIEQFF. Written as DNA, the CDR3 is TGCAGTGCTAGAGAACAGGGGATTGAGCAGTTCTTC.

In this sample, this clonotype turned up a few times. The chain carries TRBV6-2 or TRBV6-3 and TRBJ2-5; 8 bases map to TRBD1. V shed 10 bases and J 5 bases; nucleotides not matched to a gene: 12. Germline V lookup: CDR1 MNHEY, CDR2 SVGEGT. The CDR3 spans 14 residues. The DNA for the CDR3 is TGTGCCATCGGGGACAGGAGAGTTGAGGAGACCCAGTACTTC. Translation gives CAIGDRRVEETQYF.

This clonotype showed up just a few times. The CDR3 bases are TGTGCCACCACCCCAGGAACCAAAAACATTCAGTACTTC. Translation gives CATTPGTKNIQYF. V and J are TRBV15 and TRBJ2-4; no reliable D call. V was cut by 7 bases and J by 2 bases, with 9 bases left in between. The length of the CDR3 is 13 residues. The germline gives CDR1 LNHNV, CDR2 YYDKDF (reference sequence).

This clonotype showed up many times. The chain recombines TRBV7-9 with TRBJ2-5; D is perhaps TRBD2 (5 bases). V was cut by 4 bases and J by 9 bases, with 12 bases left in between. CDR1 is SEHNR, CDR2 FQNEAQ, per germline (reference sequence). The CDR3 totals 12 residues. The DNA for the CDR3 is TGTGCCAGCAGCTCTCTTAGCGACGCCCAGTACTTC. Translating it yields CASSSLSDAQYF.

This clonotype was picked up a small number of times. V usage is TRBV12-3 or TRBV12-4 and J usage is TRBJ2-3; D call uncertain. The CDR3 has 12 residues. The V and J ends lost 4 bases and 4 bases respectively, with 6 bases between them. The CDR3 nucleotides are TGTGCCAGCAGTTCCGACCCAGATACGCAGTATTTT. It specifies CASSSDPDTQYF.